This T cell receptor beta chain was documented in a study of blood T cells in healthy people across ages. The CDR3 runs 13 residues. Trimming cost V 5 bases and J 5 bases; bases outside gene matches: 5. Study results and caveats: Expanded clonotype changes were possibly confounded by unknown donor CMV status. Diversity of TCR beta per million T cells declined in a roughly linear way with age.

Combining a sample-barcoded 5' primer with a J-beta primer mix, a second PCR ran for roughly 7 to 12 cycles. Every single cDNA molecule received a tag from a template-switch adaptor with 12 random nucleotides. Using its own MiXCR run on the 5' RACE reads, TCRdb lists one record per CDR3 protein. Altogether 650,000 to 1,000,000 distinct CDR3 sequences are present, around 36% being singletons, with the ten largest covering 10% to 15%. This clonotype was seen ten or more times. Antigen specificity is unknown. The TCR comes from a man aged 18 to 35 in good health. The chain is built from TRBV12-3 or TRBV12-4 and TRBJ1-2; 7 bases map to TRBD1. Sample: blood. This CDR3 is CASSPRGWYGYTF. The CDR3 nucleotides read TGTGCCAGCAGTCCCAGGGGGTGGTATGGCTACACCTTC.